The rows below give T cell receptor beta chains drawn from one sample of a study of cytomegalovirus exposure and HLA in healthy donors. Some clones are missing from TCRdb's copy, which holds only in-frame ones; the method was immunoSEQ multiplex PCR. The sample consists of approximately 200,000 clones, about 77% of them appearing once. The sequencing sample was made of PBMCs. The source of these receptors is a man under 40 in good health and CMV-seropositive. Both conserved end residues are part of each CDR3. Each record gives: V gene, J gene, clone size, D gene, CDR3 DNA, CDR3 protein. The D gene is left open where the match is weak. A clone size is listed for some rows: how often the clone was seen (once, few, many), or a class if it is expanded.

V: TRBV21-1
J: TRBJ2-2
size: once
D: NA
DNA: TGTGCCAGCAGCAAATCCGAGAATTCGAACACCGGGGAGCTGTTTTTT
CDR3: CASSKSENSNTGELFF

V: TRBV6-6
J: TRBJ2-7
size: NA
D: TRBD2
DNA: TGTGCCAGCGGATACGGGGGAGGGACCTACGAGCAGTACTTC
CDR3: CASGYGGGTYEQYF

V: TRBV7-2
J: TRBJ1-1
size: NA
D: TRBD1
DNA: TGTGCCAGCAGCACAAAGGACAGGGCTGAAGCTTTCTTT
CDR3: CASSTKDRAEAFF

V: TRBV9
J: TRBJ2-3
size: once
D: TRBD2
DNA: TGTGCCAGCAGCGGCGGGACTAGCGGGAGTTCAGATACGCAGTATTTT
CDR3: CASSGGTSGSSDTQYF

V: TRBV30
J: TRBJ1-5
size: NA
D: NA
DNA: TGTGCCTGGACAGGGCAGTCCAATCAGCCCCAGCATTTT
CDR3: CAWTGQSNQPQHF

V: TRBV27
J: TRBJ1-2
size: NA
D: NA
DNA: TGTGCCAGCAGACCCGACAGGTCCCTCCTAAACTATGGCTACACCTTC
CDR3: CASRPDRSLLNYGYTF

V: TRBV10-3
J: TRBJ1-1
size: NA
D: NA
DNA: TGTGCCACCGGCCCGGGTCAAAACACTGAAGCTTTCTTT
CDR3: CATGPGQNTEAFF

V: TRBV6-5
J: TRBJ1-1
size: NA
D: NA
DNA: TGTGCCAGCAGTTACGGAGCGGTAACCGAAGCTTTCTTT
CDR3: CASSYGAVTEAFF

V: TRBV19
J: TRBJ2-7
size: NA
D: TRBD2
DNA: TGTGCCAGTAGTAAAGCTAGCGGGGGCTACGAGCAGTACTTC
CDR3: CASSKASGGYEQYF

V: TRBV10-3
J: TRBJ2-1
size: NA
D: NA
DNA: TGTGCCATCAGTGAGAACAGCAATGAGCAGTTCTTC
CDR3: CAISENSNEQFF

V: TRBV18
J: TRBJ2-1
size: NA
D: NA
DNA: TGTGCCAGCTCAATTGGAGGGGCTCAAGACAATGAGCAGTTCTTC
CDR3: CASSIGGAQDNEQFF

V: TRBV5-1
J: TRBJ2-5
size: NA
D: NA
DNA: TGCGCCAGCAGCTTGGGACAGGTCCAAGAGACCCAGTACTTC
CDR3: CASSLGQVQETQYF

V: TRBV27
J: TRBJ2-7
size: NA
D: TRBD1
DNA: TGTGCCAGCAGTCCCTCCCGGGACAGCTACGAGCAGTACTTC
CDR3: CASSPSRDSYEQYF

V: TRBV2
J: TRBJ1-2
size: NA
D: NA
DNA: TGTGCCAGCAGTGGGGCCATTAACTATGGCTACACCTTC
CDR3: CASSGAINYGYTF

V: TRBV7-3
J: TRBJ2-1
size: NA
D: NA
DNA: TGTGCCAGCAGCTTCGGTGGACTATACAATGAGCAGTTCTTC
CDR3: CASSFGGLYNEQFF

V: TRBV28
J: TRBJ2-6
size: NA
D: TRBD1
DNA: TGTGCCAGCAGTTCTAGTCCCGGGACAGGGACTGGGGCCAACGTCCTGACTTTC
CDR3: CASSSSPGTGTGANVLTF

V: TRBV5-1
J: TRBJ2-1
size: NA
D: TRBD1
DNA: TGCGCCAGCAGCTACAACCCGGGGCTAGCCAGGGGGGAGCAGTTCTTC
CDR3: CASSYNPGLARGEQFF

V: TRBV28
J: TRBJ1-2
size: NA
D: TRBD1
DNA: TGTGCCAGCAGTTTACCCCCCGCAGGGGGAGCTGGCTACACCTTC
CDR3: CASSLPPAGGAGYTF

V: TRBV19
J: TRBJ2-3
size: NA
D: TRBD2
DNA: TGTGCCAGTAGTATACAGGGCGGGAGCAGAGATACGCAGTATTTT
CDR3: CASSIQGGSRDTQYF

V: TRBV6-5
J: TRBJ2-3
size: NA
D: TRBD1
DNA: TGTGCCAGCAGTTCCGGGGACAGATACACAGATACGCAGTATTTT
CDR3: CASSSGDRYTDTQYF

V: TRBV19
J: TRBJ1-3
size: NA
D: TRBD1
DNA: TGTGCCAGTAGTATGGCCCTCGGCAGGGGGTACTCTGGAAACACCATATATTTT
CDR3: CASSMALGRGYSGNTIYF

V: TRBV4-1
J: TRBJ2-7
size: NA
D: TRBD1
DNA: TGCGCCAGCAGCCGAGGACAGGGGGCTCGGGACGAGCAGTACTTC
CDR3: CASSRGQGARDEQYF

V: TRBV10-3
J: TRBJ1-1
size: NA
D: TRBD1
DNA: TGTGCCATCCAAGGACAGGTCGATACTGAAGCTTTCTTT
CDR3: CAIQGQVDTEAFF

V: TRBV4-1
J: TRBJ2-7
size: NA
D: TRBD1
DNA: TGCGCCAGCAGCCATGGACAGGGGGGACTAGTCTACGAGCAGTACTTC
CDR3: CASSHGQGGLVYEQYF

V: TRBV7-9
J: TRBJ2-5
size: few
D: TRBD2
DNA: TGTGCCAGCAGCTTAGCGGTCCTAGCGGGGGGGGAGACCCAGTACTTC
CDR3: CASSLAVLAGGETQYF

V: TRBV30
J: TRBJ2-5
size: few
D: NA
DNA: TGTGCCTGGAATCGCGGCTTACGGGGAGAGACCCAGTACTTC
CDR3: CAWNRGLRGETQYF

V: TRBV27
J: TRBJ1-1
size: NA
D: NA
DNA: TGTGCCAGCAGCATCGCCTACCGGGAGAACACTGAAGCTTTCTTT
CDR3: CASSIAYRENTEAFF

V: TRBV10-3
J: TRBJ1-1
size: NA
D: NA
DNA: TGTGCCATCAGTGAACCTGGGGGGGAGAGAACTGAAGCTTTCTTT
CDR3: CAISEPGGERTEAFF

V: TRBV9
J: TRBJ2-1
size: NA
D: NA
DNA: TGTGCCAGCAGCGTAGGCGCTAGCTCCTACAATGAGCAGTTCTTC
CDR3: CASSVGASSYNEQFF

V: TRBV30
J: TRBJ1-4
size: NA
D: NA
DNA: TGTGCCTGGAGCTCGCCGGGTTGGGCAACTAATGAAAAACTGTTTTTT
CDR3: CAWSSPGWATNEKLFF

V: TRBV18
J: TRBJ2-5
size: few
D: NA
DNA: TGTGCCAGCTCACCGAGGACAGAAGAGACCCAGTACTTC
CDR3: CASSPRTEETQYF

V: TRBV11-2
J: TRBJ2-1
size: NA
D: TRBD2
DNA: TGTGCCAGCAGCTTAGGGTCAGCTGGACTAGCCTACAATGAGCAGTTCTTC
CDR3: CASSLGSAGLAYNEQFF

V: TRBV7-8
J: TRBJ2-2
size: few
D: TRBD2
DNA: TGTGCCAGCAGCCGGGAGGGGGGAACCGGGGAGCTGTTTTTT
CDR3: CASSREGGTGELFF

V: TRBV28
J: TRBJ1-5
size: NA
D: NA
DNA: TGTGCCAGCAGTCTCAATCAGCCCCAGCATTTT
CDR3: CASSLNQPQHF

V: TRBV7-2
J: TRBJ1-3
size: NA
D: NA
DNA: TGTGCCAGCAGCCCCCTTTTTACAGGTCTTCCTGGAAACACCATATATTTT
CDR3: CASSPLFTGLPGNTIYF

V: TRBV7-8
J: TRBJ2-7
size: NA
D: NA
DNA: TGTGCCAGCAGCTTACTTCTCTACGAGCAGTACTTC
CDR3: CASSLLLYEQYF

V: TRBV25-1
J: TRBJ1-4
size: NA
D: NA
DNA: TGTGCCAGCCAAGGGACATCTTCGGATAATGAAAAACTGTTTTTT
CDR3: CASQGTSSDNEKLFF

V: TRBV4-1
J: TRBJ1-4
size: few
D: TRBD1
DNA: TGCGCCAGCAGCCCCGGGACAGGGGAAAGGGCAACTAATGAAAAACTGTTTTTT
CDR3: CASSPGTGERATNEKLFF

V: TRBV7-9
J: TRBJ1-2
size: NA
D: NA
DNA: TGTGCCAGCAGCTTATCGCCGGGATTCTATGGCTACACCTTC
CDR3: CASSLSPGFYGYTF

V: TRBV27
J: TRBJ2-1
size: NA
D: NA
DNA: TGTGCCAGCGCCCTAAGGGGGAGCTCCTACAATGAGCAGTTCTTC
CDR3: CASALRGSSYNEQFF

V: TRBV27
J: TRBJ1-1
size: few
D: NA
DNA: TGTGCCAGCAGCCCACACGAGAACACTGAAGCTTTCTTT
CDR3: CASSPHENTEAFF

V: TRBV5-1
J: TRBJ1-4
size: NA
D: NA
DNA: TGCGCCAGCAGCCCCGGTATGATCGGTGAAAAACTGTTTTTT
CDR3: CASSPGMIGEKLFF

V: TRBV6-6
J: TRBJ2-7
size: NA
D: TRBD1
DNA: TGTGCCAGCAGGACAGGGGAAGGGGAGCAGTACTTC
CDR3: CASRTGEGEQYF

V: TRBV2
J: TRBJ2-7
size: few
D: NA
DNA: TGTTCCCCCGAACCGGACGAGCAGTACTTC
CDR3: CSPEPDEQYF

V: TRBV2
J: TRBJ1-2
size: once
D: NA
DNA: TGTGCCAGCAAAAACAGGGACCTTTATGGCTACACCTTC
CDR3: CASKNRDLYGYTF

V: TRBV4-1
J: TRBJ1-4
size: NA
D: NA
DNA: TGCGCCAGCAGCCAAGGGGGGGTAAAACTGTTTTTT
CDR3: CASSQGGVKLFF

V: TRBV28
J: TRBJ2-7
size: NA
D: TRBD2
DNA: TGTGCCAGCGAAGCGGGAGTCTCGGGGTACGAGCAGTACTTC
CDR3: CASEAGVSGYEQYF

V: TRBV5-8
J: TRBJ2-7
size: few
D: TRBD1
DNA: TGTGCCAGCAGCCCGACAGGGCTCCTAAACTCCTACGAGCAGTACTTC
CDR3: CASSPTGLLNSYEQYF

V: TRBV6-5
J: TRBJ1-2
size: few
D: NA
DNA: TGTGCCAGCAGTACACAGGGCGGTCGGGATGGCTACACCTTC
CDR3: CASSTQGGRDGYTF

V: TRBV11-1
J: TRBJ2-2
size: few
D: NA
DNA: TGTGCCAGCAGCTTTCCCCGGGTACAGGAGCTGTTTTTT
CDR3: CASSFPRVQELFF

V: TRBV2
J: TRBJ2-3
size: once
D: TRBD2
DNA: TGTGCCACTCGCGGGGGGCCAACAGATACGCAGTATTTT
CDR3: CATRGGPTDTQYF